Listed here are 23 T cell receptor beta chains from one sample, sequenced in a study of blood T cell repertoires in COVID-19. Repertoires were generated with immunoSEQ multiplex PCR, while TCRdb's copy carries only in-frame clones and drops some. The sample carries 70,000 to 100,000 clones, about 88% recorded once. Input material: peripheral blood. All receptors derive from a woman aged 80 or over with acute or convalescent COVID-19.

The gene calls are TRBV6-5 and TRBJ1-6; perhaps TRBD1 as D (6 bases). The CDR3 is 14 residues long. CDR1 is MNHEY, CDR2 SVGAGI, per germline. V lost 0 bases and J 9 bases, leaving 9 bases between the germline ends. As DNA, the CDR3 is TGTGCCAGCAGTTACTCTCCAGGGGTTTCACCCCTCCACTTT. The encoded protein is CASSYSPGVSPLHF.

This clone was seen once. The chain links TRBV6-6 to TRBJ1-2; 7 bases fit TRBD1. The ends lost 2 bases at V and 1 base at J; junction bases unmatched: 1. The CDR3 is 14 residues long. Germline CDR1 and CDR2: MNHNY and SVGAGI (reference sequence). CDR3 sequence reads: CASSYGDSNYGYTF. The CDR3 DNA sequence: TGTGCCAGCAGTTACGGGGACAGTAACTATGGCTACACCTTC.

This clone turned up a few times. V gene TRBV11-2 combines with J gene TRBJ2-1; a possible D gene is TRBD2 (6 bases). Germline CDR1 is SGHAT and CDR2 is FQNNGV. The V end lost 4 bases, the J end lost 8 bases, and 21 bases lay between the germline ends. The CDR3 runs 16 residues. CDR3 loop: CASSSTRGGIIDEQFF. CDR3 coding DNA: TGTGCCAGCAGCTCCACCCGGGGCGGGATTATCGATGAGCAGTTCTTC.

The genes are TRBV28 and TRBJ2-1, with unresolved D. V was cut by 6 bases and J by 5 bases, with 5 bases left in between. The CDR3 runs to 11 residues. CDR1 MDHEN and CDR2 SYDVKM come from the germline V gene. CDR3 residues: CASSLNNEQFF. In DNA, the CDR3 is TGTGCCAGCAGCCTTAACAATGAGCAGTTCTTC.

The CDR3 protein is CASSPRAGGEKLFF. CDR3 nucleotides: TGTGCCAGCAGCCCGAGGGCTGGCGGAGAAAAACTGTTTTTT. This chain joins TRBV7-9 and TRBJ1-4; D unresolved. Germline V lookup: CDR1 SEHNR, CDR2 FQNEAQ (reference sequence). The CDR3 has 14 residues. With 5 bases removed from V and 8 bases from J, the gap between germline ends came to 15 bases.

V and J are TRBV18 and TRBJ2-1; 7 nucleotides match TRBD2. The CDR3 sequence is 17 residues long. V gave up 0 bases and J gave up 5 bases; unmatched junction bases: 10. In germline, CDR1 is KGHSH, CDR2 LQKENI. The CDR3 bases are TGTGCCAGCTCACCACCGGGAAGCGGGAATCGCAACAATGAGCAGTTCTTC. It is translated as CASSPPGSGNRNNEQFF.

This clone was observed a single time. V is TRBV11-3 and J is TRBJ2-1; 11 nucleotides line up with TRBD2. Per germline, CDR1 SGHNT and CDR2 YENEEA. V shed 5 bases and J 5 bases; nucleotides not matched to a gene: 14. The CDR3 spans 18 residues. This CDR3 reads CASSLNTSGREANNEQFF. The DNA for the CDR3 is TGTGCCAGCAGCCTTAATACTAGCGGGAGAGAGGCTAACAATGAGCAGTTCTTC.

This chain uses TRBV7-9 with TRBJ2-3, with 11 bases identical to TRBD2. In germline, CDR1 is SEHNR, CDR2 FQNEAQ (reference sequence). V lost 5 bases and J lost 6; bases outside the gene matches: 7. The length of the CDR3 is 15 residues. This CDR3 reads CASSRQLAGVDTQYF. CDR3 in DNA: TGTGCCAGCAGCCGCCAACTAGCGGGAGTCGATACGCAGTATTTT.

In this sample, this clone turned up a few times. This rearrangement joins TRBV4-3 to TRBJ1-4; a possible D gene is TRBD1 (6 bases). Germline lookup yields CDR1 LGHNA and CDR2 YSLEER. The CDR3 extends over 12 amino acids. Trimming stripped 4 bases from V and 12 bases from J, with 12 bases between. The CDR3 DNA reads TGCGCCAGCAGCCTCGAGGGGGGGGAACTGTTTTTT. Protein: CASSLEGGELFF.

The rearrangement uses TRBV5-1 and TRBJ2-3; D perhaps matches TRBD2 (5 bases). V was trimmed by 0 bases and J by 3 bases, leaving 11 bases between them. Germline V gene sequence: CDR1 SGHRS, CDR2 YFSETQ. The CDR3 spans 15 residues. In DNA form, the CDR3 reads TGCGCCAGCAGCTTGGTTATCGGGGAGACAGATACGCAGTATTTT. Its protein product is CASSLVIGETDTQYF. The variable domain in full, with the rest retrieved from reference TRBV5-1 and TRBJ2-3, is KAGVTQTPRYLIKTRGQQVTLSCSPISGHRSVSWYQQTPGQGLQFLFEYFSETQRNKGNFPGRFSGRQFSNSRSEMNVSTLELGDSALYLCASSLVIGETDTQYFGPGTRLTVL.

The CDR3 reads CASNVPGSYNEQFF. In nucleotides, the CDR3 is TGTGCCAGCAACGTACCGGGCTCCTACAATGAGCAGTTCTTC. This chain connects TRBV7-2 to TRBJ2-1, with D hard to call. CDR3 size: 14 residues. Germline CDR1 and CDR2: SGHTA and FQGNSA. V was pared by 7 bases and J by 0 bases, with 10 bases between. Full variable domain (remainder filled in from reference TRBV7-2 and TRBJ2-1): GAGVSQSPSNKVTEKGKDVELRCDPISGHTALYWYRQSLGQGLEFLIYFQGNSAPDKSGLPSDRFSAERTGGSVSTLTIQRTQQEDSAVYLCASNVPGSYNEQFFGPGTRLTVL.

J is TRBJ2-2 and V is TRBV3-1 (or the pseudogene TRBV3-2); 9 bases fit TRBD2. Trimming took 4 bases from V and 3 from J; bases not matched to a gene: 0. The V gene's germline CDR1 is LGHDT and CDR2 YNNKEL (reference sequence). The CDR3 has 14 residues. CDR3 nucleotides: TGTGCCAGCAGCCCTAGCGGGGACACCGGGGAGCTGTTTTTT. The encoded protein is CASSPSGDTGELFF.

This rearrangement joins TRBV2 to TRBJ1-1; D is possibly TRBD1 (5 bases). The V end was cut by 5 bases, the J end by 5 bases, with 24 bases between. Per germline, CDR1 SNHLY and CDR2 FYNNEI. The CDR3 has 17 residues. CDR3 nucleotide sequence: TGTGCCAGCAGTTCCACGGGACTCCAGGTTGGAGGGACTGAAGCTTTCTTT. Amino acids: CASSSTGLQVGGTEAFF.

The CDR3 coding sequence is TGTGCCAGTAGTGGGGCGAGGACTAGCGGTACGGGGGTGCAGTATTTT. Translation: CASSGARTSGTGVQYF. This chain links TRBV19 with TRBJ2-3; 10 nucleotides agree with TRBD2. V shed 5 bases and J 11 bases; nucleotides not matched to a gene: 16. This CDR3 is 16 amino acids long. Germline assignment: CDR1 LNHDA and CDR2 SQIVND (reference sequence).

The rearrangement uses TRBV28 and TRBJ1-1; perhaps TRBD1 as D (6 bases). This CDR3 spans 19 amino acids. V lost 2 bases to trimming and J lost 2 bases, with 24 bases between them. The germline V gene encodes CDR1 MDHEN and CDR2 SYDVKM. Here the CDR3 reads CASSLGLPGVVSFNTEAFF. The CDR3 coding sequence is TGTGCCAGCAGTTTAGGTCTCCCAGGGGTCGTATCCTTTAACACTGAAGCTTTCTTT.

The chain joins TRBV27 to TRBJ1-1; tentatively, D is TRBD1 (6 bases). The V gene's germline CDR1 is MNHEY and CDR2 SMNVEV (reference sequence). The CDR3 spans 15 residues. V dropped 5 bases and J dropped 6 bases, with 19 bases sitting between them. DNA for the CDR3: TGTGCCAGCAGTACTCCAGGGGCAGTAGGATCTGAAGCTTTCTTT. Translated, it gives CASSTPGAVGSEAFF.

The chain joins TRBV7-2 to TRBJ2-1; the D gene is possibly TRBD1 (5 bases). CDR1 SGHTA and CDR2 FQGNSA come from the germline V gene. The CDR3 runs 15 residues. V was shortened by 2 bases and J by 7 bases, with 15 bases between the two germline ends. CDR3 bases: TGTGCCAGCAGCTTAACGGAAGGGGTATGGAATGAGCAGTTCTTC. Its protein product is CASSLTEGVWNEQFF.

This clone has only one observation. This sequence joins TRBV18 and TRBJ1-2; D is perhaps TRBD1 (5 bases). V lost 3 bases and J 7 bases, leaving 18 bases between the germline ends. There are 15 residues in the CDR3. CDR1 KGHSH and CDR2 LQKENI come from the germline V gene. This CDR3 is CASSPDRAQVFGYTF. CDR3 nucleotides: TGTGCCAGCTCACCCGATCGGGCACAGGTATTTGGCTACACCTTC.

The chain recombines TRBV6-5 with TRBJ2-2; weak D call: TRBD1 (5 bases). CDR3 length: 15 residues. The V and J ends lost 8 bases and 3 bases respectively, with 16 bases between them. Germline V gives CDR1 MNHEY, CDR2 SVGAGI. This CDR3 reads CASSFSGWDTGELFF. The CDR3 nucleotides are TGTGCCAGCTCATTCTCAGGGTGGGACACCGGGGAGCTGTTTTTT.

The chain couples TRBV2 to TRBJ2-1, with TRBD1 as a possible D gene (6 bases). This CDR3 comprises 15 residues. Germline V lookup: CDR1 SNHLY, CDR2 FYNNEI. V lost 1 base, J lost 6 bases, and 13 bases lay in between. CDR3 in amino acids: CASSEGVQGGNEQFF. DNA for the CDR3: TGTGCCAGCAGTGAAGGTGTACAGGGTGGCAATGAGCAGTTCTTC.

This clone has just one count. The chain links TRBV30 to TRBJ2-7, with D possibly being TRBD1 (6 bases). Trimming cost V 3 bases and J 2 bases, with 8 bases left between them. The CDR3 has 12 amino acids. The germline CDR1 and CDR2 sequences are GTSNPN and SVGIG (reference sequence). CDR3 nucleotide sequence: TGTGCCTGGAGAGGGGGAACCTACGAGCAGTACTTC. It codes for CAWRGGTYEQYF.

V is TRBV5-1 and J is TRBJ2-3; no clear D. Germline CDR1 SGHRS, CDR2 YFSETQ. The CDR3 length is 15 residues. Trimming took off 0 bases at V and 0 bases at J, with 8 bases between the two ends. This CDR3 reads CASSLGLSSTDTQYF. The CDR3, as DNA: TGCGCCAGCAGCTTGGGACTGTCTAGCACAGATACGCAGTATTTT. Drawing the rest from reference TRBV5-1 and TRBJ2-3, the complete variable domain is KAGVTQTPRYLIKTRGQQVTLSCSPISGHRSVSWYQQTPGQGLQFLFEYFSETQRNKGNFPGRFSGRQFSNSRSEMNVSTLELGDSALYLCASSLGLSSTDTQYFGPGTRLTVL.

This rearrangement joins TRBV29-1 to TRBJ2-3, with TRBD1 matching over 7 bases. This CDR3 comprises 12 residues. The trim removed 6 bases at V and 4 bases at J, leaving 4 bases unmatched. Germline assignment: CDR1 SQVTM and CDR2 ANQGSEA. The chain's CDR3 is CSVSTGSDTQYF. The CDR3 DNA sequence: TGCAGCGTGTCGACAGGGTCAGATACGCAGTATTTT.